These 14 T cell receptor beta chains originate from one sample sequenced in a study of blood T cell repertoires in COVID-19. The assay was immunoSEQ multiplex PCR, and TCRdb's table has in-frame clones only and misses some. The table has about 170,000 clones, 80% to 90% seen once. The specimen sequenced was PBMCs or T cells enriched from blood (not recorded which). The source of these receptors is a woman aged 45-65 years in a cohort exposed to, infected with or recovered from COVID-19 (not recorded which).

The chain couples TRBV4-3 to TRBJ2-1, with 7 positions matching TRBD2. V shed 2 bases and J 6 bases; nucleotides not matched to a gene: 1. CDR1 is LGHNA and CDR2 is YSLEER in the germline V gene. The CDR3 covers 13 residues. The CDR3 DNA sequence: TGCGCCAGCAGCCAACTAGCGGCCAATGAGCAGTTCTTC. It is translated as CASSQLAANEQFF.

The rearrangement uses TRBV15 and TRBJ2-3, with 10 bases identical to TRBD1. This CDR3 has 16 amino acids. CDR1 and CDR2 from the germline V gene are LNHNV and YYDKDF (reference sequence). The junction had 8 bases not matched to a gene; V was cut back by 3 bases and J by 5 bases. The CDR3 DNA follows: TGTGCCACCAGCAGTGGGGACAGGGGATTTGTAGATACGCAGTATTTT. Encoded protein: CATSSGDRGFVDTQYF.

This clone is a singleton in its sample. The chain is built from TRBV28 and TRBJ1-5; 8 bases match TRBD1. CDR3 length: 14 residues. V shed 7 bases and J 1 base; nucleotides not matched to a gene: 3. Germline V CDR1 and CDR2: MDHEN, SYDVKM. The CDR3 reads CASTRDRSNQPQHF. CDR3 bases: TGTGCCAGCACCCGGGACAGGAGCAATCAGCCCCAGCATTTT.

V and J are TRBV19 and TRBJ2-6; 8 bases are shared with TRBD1. CDR3 length equals 18 residues. Germline loops: CDR1 LNHDA, CDR2 SQIVND (reference sequence). V trimming: 1 base; J trimming: 0 bases; junction bases outside the gene matches: 5. CDR3 protein: CASSIVLTGDSGANVLTF. The CDR3 DNA reads as TGTGCCAGTAGTATAGTTTTGACAGGGGACTCTGGGGCCAACGTCCTGACTTTC.

The CDR3 DNA follows: TGTGCCAGCAGTTACGCCAGGGACTACTACGAGCAGTACTTC. It specifies CASSYARDYYEQYF. This sequence joins TRBV6-5 and TRBJ2-7; 7 positions agree with TRBD2. From germline, CDR1 is MNHEY and CDR2 SVGAGI. This CDR3 comprises 14 residues. With V trimmed by 2 bases and J by 3 bases, 4 bases remained unmatched.

J is TRBJ1-1 and V is TRBV28; D may be TRBD1 (5 bases). The V end was cut by 2 bases, the J end by 8 bases, with 12 bases between. This CDR3 has 13 residues. CDR1 is MDHEN and CDR2 is SYDVKM in the germline V gene. The DNA for the CDR3 is TGTGCCAGCAGTTTAGGGGCCCTCCCGGAAGCTTTCTTT. It translates to CASSLGALPEAFF.

The J gene is TRBJ2-1, the V gene TRBV6-5, with 8 bases lining up with TRBD2. The CDR3 runs 11 residues. The germline gives CDR1 MNHEY, CDR2 SVGAGI. J gave up 9 bases and V 11 bases, and 6 bases lay outside the gene matches. CDR3 DNA sequence: TGTGCCTCCCGGGGGGGCGTTGAGCAGTTCTTC. Encoded protein: CASRGGVEQFF.

The chain uses TRBV28 and TRBJ2-7; D gene unclear. The CDR3 is made up of 12 amino acids. In germline, CDR1 is MDHEN, CDR2 SYDVKM. The V end was cut by 9 bases, the J end by 0 bases, with 9 bases between. CDR3 loop: CASQLSSYEQYF. CDR3 DNA: TGTGCCAGTCAACTGAGCTCCTACGAGCAGTACTTC. Complete variable domain (other parts from reference TRBV28 and TRBJ2-7): DVKVTQSSRYLVKRTGEKVFLECVQDMDHENMFWYRQDPGLGLRLIYFSYDVKMKEKGDIPEGYSVSREKKERFSLILESASTNQTSMYLCASQLSSYEQYFGPGTRLTVT.

The chain uses TRBV18 and TRBJ1-4, with D unresolved. The CDR3 is 15 residues long. CDR1 and CDR2 (germline): KGHSH, LQKENI. V was trimmed by 2 bases and J by 8 bases, leaving 15 bases between them. The CDR3 sequence is CASSPNGIPAEKLFF. The CDR3 DNA sequence: TGTGCCAGCTCACCAAACGGGATCCCTGCAGAAAAACTGTTTTTT.

The chain has TRBV28 and TRBJ2-1; TRBD2 matches at 7 bases. V shed 6 bases and J 9 bases; nucleotides not matched to a gene: 11. The V gene's germline CDR1 is MDHEN and CDR2 SYDVKM. CDR3 length: 14 amino acids. This chain's CDR3 is CASSPPAGEGEQFF. The CDR3 DNA is TGTGCCAGCAGCCCCCCGGCGGGAGAGGGTGAGCAGTTCTTC.

The V call is TRBV5-8, the J call TRBJ1-6; the match to TRBD1 covers 8 bases. The trim removed 8 bases at V and 1 base at J, leaving 8 bases unmatched. The CDR3 sequence is 16 residues long. The V gene's germline CDR1 is SGHTS and CDR2 YDEGEE. CDR3 sequence (DNA): TGTGCCAGTTACGGACAGGGTCAGTCCTATAATTCACCCCTCCACTTT. This codes for CASYGQGQSYNSPLHF.

The table lists this clone with a few counts. The V call is TRBV4-2, the J call TRBJ2-7; tentatively, D is TRBD2 (5 bases). Trimming cost V 0 bases and J 1 base, with 19 bases left between them. CDR3 size: 18 residues. Germline lookup yields CDR1 LGHNA and CDR2 YNFKEQ. Written as DNA, the CDR3 is TGTGCCAGCAGCCAAGATAGGGCGGGCGGGTTGAGTTCCTACGAGCAGTACTTC. Translated, it gives CASSQDRAGGLSSYEQYF.

The rearrangement uses TRBV21-1 and TRBJ1-2. TRBV21-1 constitutes a pseudogene. There are 19 residues in the CDR3. The CDR3 DNA reads TGTGCCAGCAGCGCACCTAGAGTGGAGGGGCCGCCTTACCACTATGGCTACACCTTC. Its protein product is CASSAPRVEGPPYHYGYTF.

The CDR3 sequence: CATREGTNTGELFF. CDR3 DNA sequence: TGTGCCACCAGGGAGGGAACAAACACCGGGGAGCTGTTTTTT. V and J are TRBV15 and TRBJ2-2; weak D call: TRBD2 (6 bases). The CDR3 spans 14 residues. CDR1 is LNHNV, CDR2 YYDKDF, per germline (reference sequence). The V end was cut by 6 bases, the J end by 2 bases, with 10 bases between.